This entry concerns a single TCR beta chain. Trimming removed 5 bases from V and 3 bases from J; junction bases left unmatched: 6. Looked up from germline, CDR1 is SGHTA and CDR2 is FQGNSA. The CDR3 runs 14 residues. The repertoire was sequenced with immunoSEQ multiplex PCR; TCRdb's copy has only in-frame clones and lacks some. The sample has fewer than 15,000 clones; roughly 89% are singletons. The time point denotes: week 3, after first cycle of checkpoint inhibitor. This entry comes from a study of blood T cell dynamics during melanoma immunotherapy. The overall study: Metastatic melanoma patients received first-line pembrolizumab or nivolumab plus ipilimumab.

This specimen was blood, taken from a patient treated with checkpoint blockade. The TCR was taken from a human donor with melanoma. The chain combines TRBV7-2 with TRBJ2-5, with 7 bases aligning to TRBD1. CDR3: CASSRDRAEETQYF. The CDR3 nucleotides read TGTGCCAGCAGCCGGGACAGAGCTGAAGAGACCCAGTACTTC. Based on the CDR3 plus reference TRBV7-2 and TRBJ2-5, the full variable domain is GAGVSQSPSNKVTEKGKDVELRCDPISGHTALYWYRQSLGQGLEFLIYFQGNSAPDKSGLPSDRFSAERTGGSVSTLTIQRTQQEDSAVYLCASSRDRAEETQYFGPGTRLLVL.